This T cell receptor beta chain was captured by sequencing in a study of early T cells in non-severe SARS-CoV-2 infection. Study overall: Sequenced bulk RNA came from whole blood that was unsorted, and chains were unpaired.

Study conclusions and caveats: Missing private and CD4 specificities, VDJdb matching favored anti-spike CD8 responses.

Comments on this clonotype: Its antigen is currently unknown.

The protocol attached unique molecular identifiers to individual cDNA molecules. TCRdb redid the calling of the 5' RACE reads with MiXCR, one entry per CDR3 protein. The sample lists approximately 71,000 distinct CDR3 sequences; approximately 15% were seen once. V lost 0 bases and J lost 4, with 9 bases in between. This CDR3 contains 14 residues. Per the germline V gene, CDR1 is MNHEY and CDR2 is SVGAGI. The sequenced sample consisted of whole blood. The clonotype comes from an adult who was a healthcare worker with PCR-confirmed SARS-CoV-2 infection or an uninfected control (not recorded which). The chain recombines TRBV6-5 with TRBJ1-1; D gene unclear. CDR3 nucleotides: TGTGCCAGCAGTTACTCGACGGGCCCCACTGAAGCTTTCTTT. It is translated as CASSYSTGPTEAFF.